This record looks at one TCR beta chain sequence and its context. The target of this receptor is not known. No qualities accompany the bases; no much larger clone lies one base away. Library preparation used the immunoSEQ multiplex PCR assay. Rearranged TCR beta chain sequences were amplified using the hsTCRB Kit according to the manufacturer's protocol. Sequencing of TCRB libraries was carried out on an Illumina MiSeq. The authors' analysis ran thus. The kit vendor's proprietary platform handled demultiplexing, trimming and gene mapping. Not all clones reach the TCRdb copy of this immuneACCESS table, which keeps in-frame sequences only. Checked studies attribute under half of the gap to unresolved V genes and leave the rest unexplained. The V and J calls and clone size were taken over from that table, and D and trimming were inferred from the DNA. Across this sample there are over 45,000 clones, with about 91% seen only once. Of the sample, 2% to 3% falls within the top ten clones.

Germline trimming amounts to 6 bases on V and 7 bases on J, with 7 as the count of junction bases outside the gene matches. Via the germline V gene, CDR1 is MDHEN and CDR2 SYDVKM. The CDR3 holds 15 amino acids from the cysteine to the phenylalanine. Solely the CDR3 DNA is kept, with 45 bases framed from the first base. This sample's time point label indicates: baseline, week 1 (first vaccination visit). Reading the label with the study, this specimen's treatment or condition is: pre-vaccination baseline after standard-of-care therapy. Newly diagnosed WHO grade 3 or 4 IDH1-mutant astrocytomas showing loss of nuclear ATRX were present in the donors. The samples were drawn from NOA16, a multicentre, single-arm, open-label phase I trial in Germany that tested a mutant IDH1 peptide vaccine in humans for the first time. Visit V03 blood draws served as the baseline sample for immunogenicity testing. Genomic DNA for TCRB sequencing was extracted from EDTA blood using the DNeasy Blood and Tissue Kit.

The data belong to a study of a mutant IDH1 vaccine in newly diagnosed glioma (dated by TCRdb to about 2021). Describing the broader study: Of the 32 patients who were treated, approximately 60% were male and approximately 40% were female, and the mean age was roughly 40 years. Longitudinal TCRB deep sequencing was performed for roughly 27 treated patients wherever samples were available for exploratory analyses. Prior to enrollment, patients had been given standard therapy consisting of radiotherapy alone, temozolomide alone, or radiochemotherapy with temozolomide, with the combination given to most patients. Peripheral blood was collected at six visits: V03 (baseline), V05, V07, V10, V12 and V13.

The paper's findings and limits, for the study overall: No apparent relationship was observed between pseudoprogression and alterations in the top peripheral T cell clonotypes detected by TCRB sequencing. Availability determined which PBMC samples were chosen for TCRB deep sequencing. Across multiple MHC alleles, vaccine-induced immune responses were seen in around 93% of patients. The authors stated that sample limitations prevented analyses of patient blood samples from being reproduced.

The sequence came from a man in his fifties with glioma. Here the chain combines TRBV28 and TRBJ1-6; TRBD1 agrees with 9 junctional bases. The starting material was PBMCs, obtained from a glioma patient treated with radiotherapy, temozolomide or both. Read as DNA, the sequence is TGTGCCAGCAGGGAACAGGGGGCTAGAAATTCACCCCTCCACTTT. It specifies CASREQGARNSPLHF.